A single sample gave rise to the 14 T cell receptor beta chains below, sequenced in a study of blood T cell repertoires in COVID-19. Clones were sequenced by immunoSEQ multiplex PCR, and TCRdb holds only the in-frame ones, with some missing. Found here are around 200,000 clones, around 84% of them singletons; the top ten hold 15% to 20%. What was sequenced was peripheral blood. Receptor source: an elderly woman with active or convalescent COVID-19.

This clone was detected only a few times. The chain joins TRBV12-3 or TRBV12-4 to TRBJ2-2; D call uncertain. V lost 6 bases to trimming and J lost 0 bases, with 5 bases between them. The CDR3 contains 13 residues. Here the CDR3 DNA reads TGTGCCAGCAGGAGCCCGAACACCGGGGAGCTGTTTTTT. It is translated as CASRSPNTGELFF.

The gene calls are TRBV11-2 and TRBJ2-7; the match to TRBD2 covers 9 bases. Per the germline V gene, CDR1 is SGHAT and CDR2 is FQNNGV. The V segment lost 4 bases and the J segment 0 bases; nucleotides outside the gene matches: 1. The CDR3 is 14 residues long. CDR3 sequence: CASSSTSGSYEQYF. CDR3 sequence (DNA): TGTGCCAGCAGCTCGACTAGCGGCTCCTACGAGCAGTACTTC.

V and J are TRBV18 and TRBJ2-5; 7 nucleotides align to TRBD2. V gave up 3 bases and J gave up 4 bases; unmatched junction bases: 8. This CDR3 region has 15 residues. CDR1 is KGHSH, CDR2 LQKENI, per germline. CDR3 bases: TGTGCCAGCTCACCTGGCGGAGGGGAGGGAGAGACCCAGTACTTC. It codes for CASSPGGGEGETQYF. Complete variable domain (other parts from reference TRBV18 and TRBJ2-5): NAGVMQNPRHLVRRRGQEARLRCSPMKGHSHVYWYRQLPEEGLKFMVYLQKENIIDESGMPKERFSAEFPKEGPSILRIQQVVRGDSAAYFCASSPGGGEGETQYFGPGTRLLVL.

This chain uses TRBV5-1 with TRBJ2-7; unclear D gene. The CDR3 contains 14 residues. The germline CDR1 and CDR2 sequences are SGHRS and YFSETQ. V shed 0 bases and J shed 1 base, with 8 bases lying between them. The CDR3 region is CASSLDSGSYEQYF. The CDR3 DNA is TGCGCCAGCAGCTTGGATTCCGGGTCCTACGAGCAGTACTTC.

V gene TRBV19 combines with J gene TRBJ1-1; TRBD1 agrees at 9 bases. From germline, CDR1 is LNHDA and CDR2 SQIVND (reference sequence). This CDR3 comprises 13 residues. V lost 1 base, J lost 11 bases, and 5 bases stayed unmatched. CDR3 DNA sequence: TGTGCCAGTAGTATAGGGACAGGGGATGACGCTTTCTTT. This translates into CASSIGTGDDAFF.

This chain joins TRBV4-1 and TRBJ2-7, with D possibly being TRBD1 (6 bases). Per the germline V gene, CDR1 is MGHRA and CDR2 is YSYEKL. Trimming cost V 0 bases and J 2 bases, with 14 bases left between them. The CDR3 extends over 16 amino acids. CDR3 region: CASSQDRTAVTYEQYF. CDR3 sequence (DNA): TGCGCCAGCAGCCAAGATAGGACAGCCGTAACCTACGAGCAGTACTTC.

This chain's CDR3 is CASSRPMAGGKGDYGYTF. DNA of the CDR3: TGTGCCAGCAGCCGCCCTATGGCGGGGGGGAAAGGTGACTATGGCTACACCTTC. V usage is TRBV3-1 (or the pseudogene TRBV3-2) and J usage is TRBJ1-2, with D possibly being TRBD1 (5 bases). Germline V CDR1 and CDR2: LGHDT, YNNKEL (reference sequence). Between the trimmed V and J ends, which lost 4 bases and 3 bases, there was a span of 24 bases. The CDR3 loop spans 18 amino acids.

V and J are TRBV29-1 and TRBJ2-5; 11 bases map to TRBD1. The CDR3 is 15 amino acids. Losses at the gene ends were 7 bases for V and 5 bases for J; bases not matched to a gene: 12. The germline CDR1 and CDR2 sequences are SQVTM and ANQGSEA. Here the CDR3 reads CSGQPGQGGFETQYF. CDR3 sequence (DNA): TGCAGCGGCCAACCGGGACAGGGGGGCTTTGAGACCCAGTACTTC.

The genes are TRBV19 and TRBJ1-5, with 7 bases matching TRBD1. Trimming removed 5 bases from V and 6 bases from J; junction bases left unmatched: 10. The CDR3 has 15 amino acids. Germline CDR1 is LNHDA and CDR2 is SQIVND (reference sequence). This chain's CDR3 is CASSYGTVGSQPQHF. CDR3 nucleotides: TGTGCCAGTAGTTACGGGACAGTGGGGTCTCAGCCCCAGCATTTT.

The rearrangement joins TRBV6-6 to TRBJ1-2; D is uncertain. Per germline, CDR1 MNHNY and CDR2 SVGAGI (reference sequence). The V and J ends lost 3 bases and 7 bases respectively, with 12 bases between them. The length of the CDR3 is 13 residues. The CDR3 nucleotides are TGTGCCAGCAGTTATAAGAGGGATGGTGGCTACACCTTC. Protein: CASSYKRDGGYTF.

This chain links TRBV20-1 with TRBJ2-7; 10 positions agree with TRBD2. V trimming: 6 bases; J trimming: 7 bases; junction bases outside the gene matches: 3. Germline values: CDR1 DFQATT, CDR2 SNEGSKA (reference sequence). The CDR3 covers 11 residues. The CDR3 region is CSATLAGEQYF. CDR3 sequence (DNA): TGCAGTGCCACACTAGCGGGGGAGCAGTACTTC.

The chain combines TRBV7-2 with TRBJ1-4, with D unclear. The germline gives CDR1 SGHTA, CDR2 FQGNSA. The CDR3 is 17 residues long. The V gene lost 1 base and the J gene lost 0 bases, with 12 bases spanning the gap. The chain's CDR3 is CASSLVQRPTTNEKLFF. CDR3 nucleotide sequence: TGTGCCAGCAGCTTAGTACAGAGACCGACAACTAATGAAAAACTGTTTTTT.

This clone was seen once. The rearrangement links TRBV6-2 or TRBV6-3 to TRBJ1-2; D possibly corresponds to TRBD1 (5 bases). The germline V gene has CDR1 MNHEY and CDR2 SVGEGT. The V and J ends lost 0 bases and 6 bases respectively, with 11 bases between them. The CDR3 totals 14 residues. The DNA of the CDR3 is TGTGCCAGCAGTTACTCGCAGGGATTGGATGGCTACACCTTC. This encodes CASSYSQGLDGYTF.

V is TRBV19 and J is TRBJ2-7; 7 bases map to TRBD1. Germline assignment: CDR1 LNHDA and CDR2 SQIVND (reference sequence). The junction had 5 bases not matched to a gene; V was cut back by 3 bases and J by 0 bases. The CDR3 runs to 15 residues. In DNA, the CDR3 is TGTGCCAGTAGTATGCAGGCAGGGGGCTCCTACGAGCAGTACTTC. It specifies CASSMQAGGSYEQYF.